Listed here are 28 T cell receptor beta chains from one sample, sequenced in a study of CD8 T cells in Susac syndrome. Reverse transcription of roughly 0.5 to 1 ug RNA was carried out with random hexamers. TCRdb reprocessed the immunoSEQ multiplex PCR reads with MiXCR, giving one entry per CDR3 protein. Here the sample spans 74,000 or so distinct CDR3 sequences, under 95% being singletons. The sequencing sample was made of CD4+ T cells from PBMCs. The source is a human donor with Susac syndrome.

In DNA form, the CDR3 reads TGTGCCAGCAGTTACGGAGTCTCTGGGGCCAACGTCCTGACTTTC. Its translation: CASSYGVSGANVLTF. The V gene is TRBV6-2 or TRBV6-3, the J gene TRBJ2-6, with no clear D. The CDR3 consists of 15 residues. CDR1 and CDR2 from the germline V gene are MNHEY and SVGEGT. Trimming stripped 2 bases from V and 0 bases from J, with 5 bases between.

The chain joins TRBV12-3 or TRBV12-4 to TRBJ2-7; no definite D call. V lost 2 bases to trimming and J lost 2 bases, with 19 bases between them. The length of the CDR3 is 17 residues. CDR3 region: CASSLSPRYSMTYEQYF. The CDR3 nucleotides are TGTGCCAGCAGTTTATCCCCAAGATATAGCATGACCTACGAGCAGTACTTC.

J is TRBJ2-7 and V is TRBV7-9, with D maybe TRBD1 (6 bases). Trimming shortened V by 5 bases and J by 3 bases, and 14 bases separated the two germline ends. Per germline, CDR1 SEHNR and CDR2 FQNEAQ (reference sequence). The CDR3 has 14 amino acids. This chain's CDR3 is CASSPRGHLYEQYF. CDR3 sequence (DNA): TGTGCCAGCAGCCCGAGGGGACACCTCTACGAGCAGTACTTC.

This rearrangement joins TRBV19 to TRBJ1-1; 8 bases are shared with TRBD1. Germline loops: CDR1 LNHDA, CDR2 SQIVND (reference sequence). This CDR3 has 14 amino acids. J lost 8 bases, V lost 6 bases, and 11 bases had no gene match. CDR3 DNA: TGTGCCAGTAGGGAGGGACAGGCCCCTGAGGAAGCTTTCTTT. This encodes CASREGQAPEEAFF.

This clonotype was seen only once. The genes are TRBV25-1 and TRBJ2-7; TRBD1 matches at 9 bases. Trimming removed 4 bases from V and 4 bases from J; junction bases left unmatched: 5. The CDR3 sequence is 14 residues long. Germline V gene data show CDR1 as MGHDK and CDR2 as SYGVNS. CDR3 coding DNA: TGTGCCAGCAGTGCAGCGGGACAGGGTTACGAGCAGTACTTC. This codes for CASSAAGQGYEQYF.

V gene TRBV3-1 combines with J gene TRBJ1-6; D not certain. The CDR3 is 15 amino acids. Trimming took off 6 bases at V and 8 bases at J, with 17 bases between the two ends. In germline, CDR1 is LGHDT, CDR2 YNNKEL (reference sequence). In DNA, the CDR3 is TGTGCCAGCAGGGAGAGGACCATTAGGGATTCACCCCTCCACTTT. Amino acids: CASRERTIRDSPLHF. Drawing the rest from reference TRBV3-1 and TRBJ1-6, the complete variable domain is DTAVSQTPKYLVTQMGNDKSIKCEQNLGHDTMYWYKQDSKKFLKIMFSYNNKELIINETVPNRFSPKSPDKAHLNLHINSLELGDSAVYFCASRERTIRDSPLHFGNGTRLTVT.

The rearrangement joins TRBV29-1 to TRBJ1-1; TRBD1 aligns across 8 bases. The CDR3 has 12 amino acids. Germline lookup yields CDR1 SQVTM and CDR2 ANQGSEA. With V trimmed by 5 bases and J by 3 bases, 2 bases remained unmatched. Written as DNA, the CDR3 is TGCAGCGTTTGCAGGGGGCACACTGAAGCTTTCTTT. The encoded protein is CSVCRGHTEAFF.

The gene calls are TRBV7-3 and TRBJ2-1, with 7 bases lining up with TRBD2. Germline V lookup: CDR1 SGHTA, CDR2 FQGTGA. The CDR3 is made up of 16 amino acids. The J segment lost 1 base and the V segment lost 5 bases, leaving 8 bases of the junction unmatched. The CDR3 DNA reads TGTGCCAGCAGCGCGGGGAGGGGAAATTCCTACAATGAGCAGTTCTTC. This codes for CASSAGRGNSYNEQFF. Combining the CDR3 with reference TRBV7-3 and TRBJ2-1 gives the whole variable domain GAGVSQTPSNKVTEKGKYVELRCDPISGHTALYWYRQSLGQGPEFLIYFQGTGAADDSGLPNDRFFAVRPEGSVSTLKIQRTERGDSAVYLCASSAGRGNSYNEQFFGPGTRLTVL.

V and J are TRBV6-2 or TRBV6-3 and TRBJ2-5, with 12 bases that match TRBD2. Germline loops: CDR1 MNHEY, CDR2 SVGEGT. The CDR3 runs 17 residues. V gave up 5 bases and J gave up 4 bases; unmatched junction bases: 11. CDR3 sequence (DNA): TGTGCCAGCAGTACCAATCTAGCGGGAGGGTTTCCAGAGACCCAGTACTTC. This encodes CASSTNLAGGFPETQYF.

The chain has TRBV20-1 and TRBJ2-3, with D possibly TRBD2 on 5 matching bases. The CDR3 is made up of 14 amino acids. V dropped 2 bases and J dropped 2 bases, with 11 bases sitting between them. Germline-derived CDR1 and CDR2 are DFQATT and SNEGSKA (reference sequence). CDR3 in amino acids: CSARRGSFTDTQYF. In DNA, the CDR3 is TGCAGTGCTAGAAGAGGGAGTTTCACAGATACGCAGTATTTT.

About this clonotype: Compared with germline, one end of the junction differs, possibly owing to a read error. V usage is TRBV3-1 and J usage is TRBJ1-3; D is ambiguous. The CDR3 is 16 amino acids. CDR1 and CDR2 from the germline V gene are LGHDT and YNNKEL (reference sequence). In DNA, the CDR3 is TGTGCCAACAGCCAAGGTGCCTCATGGGCTGGAAACACCATATATTTT. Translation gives CANSQGASWAGNTIYF.

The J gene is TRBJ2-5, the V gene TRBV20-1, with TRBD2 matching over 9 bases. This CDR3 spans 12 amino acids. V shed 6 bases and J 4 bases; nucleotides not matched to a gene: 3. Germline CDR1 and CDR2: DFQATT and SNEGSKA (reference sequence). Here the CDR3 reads CSAISGGETQYF. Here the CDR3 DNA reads TGCAGTGCCATTAGCGGGGGAGAGACCCAGTACTTC.

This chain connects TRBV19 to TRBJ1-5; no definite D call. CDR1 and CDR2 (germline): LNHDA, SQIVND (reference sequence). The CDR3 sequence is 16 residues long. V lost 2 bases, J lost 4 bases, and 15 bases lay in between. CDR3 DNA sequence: TGTGCCAGTAGTATACTCCCACAGTCGGCAAATCAGCCCCAGCATTTT. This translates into CASSILPQSANQPQHF.

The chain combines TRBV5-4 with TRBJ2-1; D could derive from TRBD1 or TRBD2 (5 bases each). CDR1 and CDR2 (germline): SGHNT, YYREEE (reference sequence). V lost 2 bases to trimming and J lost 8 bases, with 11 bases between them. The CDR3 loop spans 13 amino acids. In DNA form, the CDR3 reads TGTGCCAGCAGCTTCGCCCGGGGCGATGAGCAGTTCTTC. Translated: CASSFARGDEQFF.

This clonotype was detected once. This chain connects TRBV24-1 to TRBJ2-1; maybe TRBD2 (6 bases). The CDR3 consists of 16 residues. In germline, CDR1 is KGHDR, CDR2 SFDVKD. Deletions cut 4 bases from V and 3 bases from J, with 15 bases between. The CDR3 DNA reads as TGTGCCACCAGTGACCCCATCGCGGGGAGCTACAATGAGCAGTTCTTC. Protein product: CATSDPIAGSYNEQFF.

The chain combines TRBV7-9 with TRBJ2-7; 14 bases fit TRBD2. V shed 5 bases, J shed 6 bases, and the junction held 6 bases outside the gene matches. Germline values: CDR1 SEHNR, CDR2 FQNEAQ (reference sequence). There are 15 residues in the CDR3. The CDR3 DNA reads TGTGCCAGCAGCGAGGGGACTAGCGGGAGACTCGAGCAGTACTTC. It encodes CASSEGTSGRLEQYF.

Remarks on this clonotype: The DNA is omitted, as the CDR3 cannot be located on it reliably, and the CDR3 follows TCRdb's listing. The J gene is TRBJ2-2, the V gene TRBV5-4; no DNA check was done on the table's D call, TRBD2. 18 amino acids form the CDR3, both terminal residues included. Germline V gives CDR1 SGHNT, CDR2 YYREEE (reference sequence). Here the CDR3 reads CASSPKTRTRRTPGSCFF.

The CDR3 DNA is TGTGCCAGCAGCACTGGACCACGGACAGGGGCCGGGGAGCTGTTTTTT. Amino acid sequence: CASSTGPRTGAGELFF. V gene TRBV5-4 combines with J gene TRBJ2-2; 9 bases are shared with TRBD1. This CDR3 comprises 16 residues. Germline V lookup: CDR1 SGHNT, CDR2 YYREEE (reference sequence). V dropped 4 bases and J dropped 6; count of bases not matched to a gene: 10.

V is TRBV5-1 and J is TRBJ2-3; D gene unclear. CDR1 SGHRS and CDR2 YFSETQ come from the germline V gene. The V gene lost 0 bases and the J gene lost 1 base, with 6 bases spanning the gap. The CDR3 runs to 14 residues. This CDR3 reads CASSLADGTDTQYF. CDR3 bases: TGCGCCAGCAGCTTGGCCGACGGCACAGATACGCAGTATTTT.

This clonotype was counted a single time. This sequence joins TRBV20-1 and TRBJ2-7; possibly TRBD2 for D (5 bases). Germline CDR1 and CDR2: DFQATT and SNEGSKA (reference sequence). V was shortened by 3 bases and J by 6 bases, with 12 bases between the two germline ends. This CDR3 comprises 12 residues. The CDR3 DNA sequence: TGCAGTGCTAGCGGGAACTCCCGCGAGCAGTACTTC. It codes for CSASGNSREQYF.

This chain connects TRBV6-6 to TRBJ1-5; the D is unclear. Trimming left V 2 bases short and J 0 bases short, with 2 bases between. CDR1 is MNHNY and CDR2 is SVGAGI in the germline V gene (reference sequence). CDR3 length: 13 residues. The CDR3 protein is CASSYSSNQPQHF. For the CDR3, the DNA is TGTGCCAGCAGTTACAGTAGCAATCAGCCCCAGCATTTT.

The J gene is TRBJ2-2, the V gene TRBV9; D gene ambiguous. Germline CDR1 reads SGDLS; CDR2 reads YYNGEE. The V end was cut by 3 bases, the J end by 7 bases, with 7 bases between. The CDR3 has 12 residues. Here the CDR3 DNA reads TGTGCCAGCAGCGCCTGGGGCGGGGAGCTGTTTTTT. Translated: CASSAWGGELFF.

CDR3 sequence: CASSQPGVYYTF. CDR3 nucleotides: TGTGCCAGCTCACAACCGGGAGTATACTACACCTTC. The chain employs TRBV18 and TRBJ1-2; D remains ambiguous. This CDR3 has 12 amino acids. Germline V gene data show CDR1 as KGHSH and CDR2 as LQKENI. Deletions cut 4 bases from V and 10 bases from J, with 13 bases between.

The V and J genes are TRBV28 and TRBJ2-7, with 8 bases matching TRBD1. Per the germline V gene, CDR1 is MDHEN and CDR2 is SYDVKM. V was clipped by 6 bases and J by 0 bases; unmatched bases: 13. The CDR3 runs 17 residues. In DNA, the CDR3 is TGTGCCAGCAGCCAGCCCGGGACAGGATCCCGCTCCTACGAGCAGTACTTC. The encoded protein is CASSQPGTGSRSYEQYF.

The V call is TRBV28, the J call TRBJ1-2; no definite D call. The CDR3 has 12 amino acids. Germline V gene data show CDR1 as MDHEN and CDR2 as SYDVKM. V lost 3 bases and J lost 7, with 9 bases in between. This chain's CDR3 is CASSFIRVGYTF. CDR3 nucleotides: TGTGCCAGCAGTTTTATAAGGGTTGGCTACACCTTC.

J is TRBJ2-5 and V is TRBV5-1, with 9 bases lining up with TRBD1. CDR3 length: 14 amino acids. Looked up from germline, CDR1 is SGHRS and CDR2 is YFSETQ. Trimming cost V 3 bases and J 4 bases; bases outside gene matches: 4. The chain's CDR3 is CASSSTGQGETQYF. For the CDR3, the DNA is TGCGCCAGCAGCTCAACGGGACAGGGAGAGACCCAGTACTTC. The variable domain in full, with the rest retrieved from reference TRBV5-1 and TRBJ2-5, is KAGVTQTPRYLIKTRGQQVTLSCSPISGHRSVSWYQQTPGQGLQFLFEYFSETQRNKGNFPGRFSGRQFSNSRSEMNVSTLELGDSALYLCASSSTGQGETQYFGPGTRLLVL.

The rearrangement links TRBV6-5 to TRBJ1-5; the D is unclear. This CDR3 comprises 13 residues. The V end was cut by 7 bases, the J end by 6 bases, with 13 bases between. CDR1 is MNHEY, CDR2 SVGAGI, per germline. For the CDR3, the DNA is TGTGCCAGCACCTCCGGCAGGTCTCAGCCCCAGCATTTT. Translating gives CASTSGRSQPQHF.

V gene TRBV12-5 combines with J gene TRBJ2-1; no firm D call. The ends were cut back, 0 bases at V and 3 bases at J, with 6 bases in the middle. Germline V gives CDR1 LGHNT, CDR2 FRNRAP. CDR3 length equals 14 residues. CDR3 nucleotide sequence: TGTGCTAGTGGTTTGGTACCCCTCTACAATGAGCAGTTCTTC. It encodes CASGLVPLYNEQFF.